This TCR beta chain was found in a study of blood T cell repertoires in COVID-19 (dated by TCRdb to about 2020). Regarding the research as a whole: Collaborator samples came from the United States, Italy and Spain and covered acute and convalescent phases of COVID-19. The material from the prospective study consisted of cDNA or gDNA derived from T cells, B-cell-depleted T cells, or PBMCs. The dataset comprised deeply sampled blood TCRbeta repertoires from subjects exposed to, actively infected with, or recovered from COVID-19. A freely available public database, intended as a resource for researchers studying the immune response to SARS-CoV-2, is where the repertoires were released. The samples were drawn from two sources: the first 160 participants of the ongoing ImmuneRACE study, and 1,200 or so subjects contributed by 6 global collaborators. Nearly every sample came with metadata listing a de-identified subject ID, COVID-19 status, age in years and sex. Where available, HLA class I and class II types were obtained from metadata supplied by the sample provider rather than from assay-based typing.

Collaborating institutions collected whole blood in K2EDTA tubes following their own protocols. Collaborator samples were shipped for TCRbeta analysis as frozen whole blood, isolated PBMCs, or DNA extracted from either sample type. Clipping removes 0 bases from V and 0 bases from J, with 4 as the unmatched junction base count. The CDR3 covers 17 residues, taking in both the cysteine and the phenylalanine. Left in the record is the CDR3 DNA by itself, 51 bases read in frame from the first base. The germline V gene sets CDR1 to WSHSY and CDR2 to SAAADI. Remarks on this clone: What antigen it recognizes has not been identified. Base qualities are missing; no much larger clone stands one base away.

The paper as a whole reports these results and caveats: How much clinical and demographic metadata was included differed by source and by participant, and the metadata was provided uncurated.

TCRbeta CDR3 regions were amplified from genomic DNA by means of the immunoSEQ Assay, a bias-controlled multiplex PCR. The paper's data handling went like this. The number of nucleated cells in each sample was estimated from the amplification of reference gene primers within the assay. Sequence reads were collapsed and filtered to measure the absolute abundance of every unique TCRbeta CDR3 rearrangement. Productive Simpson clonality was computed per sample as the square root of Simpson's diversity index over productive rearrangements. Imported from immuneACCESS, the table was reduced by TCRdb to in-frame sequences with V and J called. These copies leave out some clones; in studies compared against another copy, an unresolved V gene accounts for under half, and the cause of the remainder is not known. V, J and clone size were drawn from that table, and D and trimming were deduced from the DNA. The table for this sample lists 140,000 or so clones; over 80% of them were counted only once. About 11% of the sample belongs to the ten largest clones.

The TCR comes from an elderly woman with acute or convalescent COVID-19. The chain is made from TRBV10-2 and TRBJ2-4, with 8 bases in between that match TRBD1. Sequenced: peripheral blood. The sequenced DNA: TGCGCCAGCAGTGAGTCGGACAGGGCCCTAGCCAAAAACATTCAGTACTTC. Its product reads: CASSESDRALAKNIQYF.